This T cell receptor (beta chain) was found in a study of blood T cell repertoires in COVID-19 (dated by TCRdb to the early 2020s). Regarding the complete study: Samples from collaborators originated in the United States, Italy and Spain and spanned both the acute and convalescent phases of COVID-19. The material from the prospective study consisted of cDNA or gDNA derived from T cells, B-cell-depleted T cells, or PBMCs. The dataset comprised deeply sampled blood TCRbeta repertoires from subjects exposed to, actively infected with, or recovered from COVID-19. The repertoires were released in a freely available public database intended as a resource for research on the immune response to SARS-CoV-2. Samples came from the ongoing ImmuneRACE study (first 160 participants) plus 1,254 subjects from 6 global collaborators. Sample metadata almost always included a de-identified subject ID, COVID-19 status, age in years and sex. HLA class I and class II types, where available, came from metadata supplied by the sample provider rather than from assay-based typing. General study outcomes and caveats: The amount of clinical and demographic metadata varied by source and participant and was provided uncurated.

The immunoSEQ Assay, a bias-controlled multiplex PCR, was used to amplify TCRbeta CDR3 regions from genomic DNA. The authors' pipeline ran thus. Nucleated cell counts per sample were estimated from amplification of reference gene primers within the assay. To quantify the absolute abundance of each unique TCRbeta CDR3 rearrangement, sequence reads were collapsed and filtered. For each sample, productive Simpson clonality was calculated as the square root of Simpson's diversity index over productive rearrangements. Not all clones reach the TCRdb copy of this immuneACCESS table, which keeps in-frame sequences only. Checked studies attribute under half of the gap to unresolved V genes and leave the rest unexplained. V and J calls and clone size are as listed in that table; D and trimming were resolved from the DNA. Present in this sample are approximately 250,000 clones, approximately 90% of which were seen just once. Clones ranked in the top ten supply approximately 3% of the sample.

The CDR3 starts with the cysteine, ends with the phenylalanine, and has 11 residues. Solely the CDR3 DNA is kept, with 33 bases framed from the first base. The germline ends are 8 bases apart after V is trimmed by 5 bases and J by 4 bases. Per the germline V gene, SQVTM is the CDR1 and ANQGSEA is the CDR2. Turning to this clone: This receptor's antigen is unknown. No base quality information exists; no much larger clone differs at one position.

Participants in the prospective study were enrolled through a virtual design, were aged roughly 18 to 95 years, and lived in approximately 24 United States geographic areas. In the prospective study, cohorts were assigned on the basis of participant-reported clinical history obtained from a screening survey and a study questionnaire. Exposed participants had been in contact, within 2 weeks of entering the study, with a person who had a PCR-confirmed or clinician-diagnosed case of COVID-19. In the prospective study, whole blood, serum and a nasopharyngeal or oropharyngeal swab were collected from each participant by mobile phlebotomists. Additional blood draws and questionnaires over an approximately two-month period could optionally be provided by prospective study participants. Before DNA extraction, prospective study blood samples were shipped either frozen or at room temperature.

The rearrangement joined TRBV29-1 to TRBJ1-2; the D gene cannot be named for sure. Sequencing input: PBMCs or T cells enriched from blood (not recorded which). The sequence was collected from a man aged 35 to 55 who had been exposed to COVID-19. Read as DNA, the sequence is TGCAGCGTTCGGGCGGGCTATGGCTACACCTTC. It is translated as CSVRAGYGYTF.